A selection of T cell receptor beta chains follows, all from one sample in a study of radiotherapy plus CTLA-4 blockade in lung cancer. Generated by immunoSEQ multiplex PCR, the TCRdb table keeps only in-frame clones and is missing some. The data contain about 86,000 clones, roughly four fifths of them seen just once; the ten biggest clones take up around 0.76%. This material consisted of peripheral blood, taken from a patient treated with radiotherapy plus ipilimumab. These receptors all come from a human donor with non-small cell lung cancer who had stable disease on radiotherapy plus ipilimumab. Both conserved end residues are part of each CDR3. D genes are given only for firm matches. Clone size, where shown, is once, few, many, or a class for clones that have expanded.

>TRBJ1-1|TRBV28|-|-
TGTGCCAGCAGTTCCCTCACAGGTTACACTGAAGCTTTCTTT
CASSSLTGYTEAFF
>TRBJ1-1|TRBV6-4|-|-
TGTGCCAGCAGTGACTCGGGAGGGGGGAACACTGAAGCTTTCTTT
CASSDSGGGNTEAFF
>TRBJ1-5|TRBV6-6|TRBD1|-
TGTGCCAGCAGACAGACCAGGGGGTTGGGCAATCAGCCCCAGCATTTT
CASRQTRGLGNQPQHF
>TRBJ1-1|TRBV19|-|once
TGTGCCAGTATGTCTAGCATGAACACTGAAGCTTTCTTT
CASMSSMNTEAFF
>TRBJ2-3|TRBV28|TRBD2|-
TGTGCCAGCAGGCTTCCGGGGGGAGATACGCAGTATTTT
CASRLPGGDTQYF
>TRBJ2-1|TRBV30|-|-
TGTGCCTGGAGTAAACAGGGACCCTGGGGATACAATGAGCAGTTCTTC
CAWSKQGPWGYNEQFF
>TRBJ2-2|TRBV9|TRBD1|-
TGTGCCAGCAGCGTAGGGGCAGGGGGCGGGGAGCTGTTTTTT
CASSVGAGGGELFF
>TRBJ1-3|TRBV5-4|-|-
TGTGCCAGCAGCTTGGAACTAAATGGAAACACCATATATTTT
CASSLELNGNTIYF
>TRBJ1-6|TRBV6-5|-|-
TGTGCCAGCACCCAGGGCGCAAGTTCACCCCTCCACTTT
CASTQGASSPLHF
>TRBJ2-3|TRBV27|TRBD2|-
TGTGCCAGCAGTTTATTTGTGGCGGGGGGCACAGATACGCAGTATTTT
CASSLFVAGGTDTQYF
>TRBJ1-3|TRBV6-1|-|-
TGTGCCAGCAGTGAAGCGAATCGGGTCGGAAACACCATATATTTT
CASSEANRVGNTIYF
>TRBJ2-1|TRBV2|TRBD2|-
TGTGCCAGCGCGGGGCGGGGGAGCTCCTACAATGAGCAGTTCTTC
CASAGRGSSYNEQFF
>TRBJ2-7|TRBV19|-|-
TGTGCCAGTAGTATGAAAGCGGGCCCCTACGAGCAGTACTTC
CASSMKAGPYEQYF
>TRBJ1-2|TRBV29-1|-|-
TGCAGCGTTGAACGCGGGGCGGCTGGCTACACCTTC
CSVERGAAGYTF
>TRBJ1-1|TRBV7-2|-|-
TGTGCCAGCAGCCCCAGGAGGGGCACTGAAGCTTTCTTT
CASSPRRGTEAFF
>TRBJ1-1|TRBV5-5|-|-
TGTGCCAGCAGCTTGCGGGGAAACACTGAAGCTTTCTTT
CASSLRGNTEAFF
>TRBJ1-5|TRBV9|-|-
TGTGCCAGCAGCGTAGGAGGAAAAGCCAATCAGCCCCAGCATTTT
CASSVGGKANQPQHF
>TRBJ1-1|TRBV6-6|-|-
TGTGCCAGCAGTTATTATAAGACAGAGAACACTGAAGCTTTCTTT
CASSYYKTENTEAFF
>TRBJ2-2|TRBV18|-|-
TGTGCCAGCTCACCAAAAGTGACGCCCGGGGAGCTGTTTTTT
CASSPKVTPGELFF